Listed below are T cell receptor beta chains from one sample, sequenced in a study of blood T cell repertoires in COVID-19. TCRdb's copy holds only in-frame clones and misses some; the assay was immunoSEQ multiplex PCR. The sample has about 250,000 clones, around 87% seen once. The sample was PBMCs or T cells enriched from blood (not recorded which). These receptors came from a woman under 40 with acute COVID-19. Both conserved end residues are part of each CDR3. D genes are given only for firm matches. Clone size, where shown, is once, few, many, or a class for clones that have expanded.

V: TRBV6-5
size: -
D: TRBD2
J: TRBJ2-7
length: 14
CDR3: CASSYSGLAGTQYF
DNA: TGTGCCAGCAGTTACTCGGGACTAGCGGGAACACAGTACTTC

V: TRBV7-9
size: -
D: -
J: TRBJ1-1
length: 12
CDR3: CASSLQGSEAFF
DNA: TGTGCCAGCAGCTTACAGGGCAGCGAAGCTTTCTTT

V: TRBV7-2
size: -
D: TRBD2
J: TRBJ2-3
length: 15
CDR3: CASSPGTSGYGTQYF
DNA: TGTGCCAGCAGCCCCGGGACTAGTGGCTACGGTACGCAGTATTTT

V: TRBV12-3/TRBV12-4
size: -
D: -
J: TRBJ1-2
length: 12
CDR3: CASSTSNYGYTF
DNA: TGTGCCAGCAGTACTTCTAACTATGGCTACACCTTC

V: TRBV11-2
size: many
D: TRBD1
J: TRBJ2-1
length: 14
CDR3: CASSSGQGRNEQFF
DNA: TGTGCCAGCAGCTCCGGACAGGGGAGAAATGAGCAGTTCTTC

V: TRBV7-9
size: -
D: -
J: TRBJ1-1
length: 16
CDR3: CASSLIGAGARAEAFF
DNA: TGTGCCAGCAGCCTTATCGGTGCGGGGGCTCGGGCTGAAGCTTTCTTT

V: TRBV30
size: -
D: -
J: TRBJ1-5
length: 13
CDR3: CALSTGSNQPQHF
DNA: TGTGCCTTATCGACAGGTTCCAATCAGCCCCAGCATTTT

V: TRBV5-1
size: once
D: TRBD1
J: TRBJ2-1
length: 15
CDR3: CASRTGQVVRNEQFF
DNA: TGCGCCAGCAGGACGGGACAGGTTGTGAGGAATGAGCAGTTCTTC

V: TRBV18
size: -
D: TRBD1
J: TRBJ1-2
length: 15
CDR3: CASSPPSGQGTGYTF
DNA: TGTGCCAGCTCACCACCTTCAGGACAGGGGACAGGCTACACCTTC

V: TRBV5-1
size: -
D: -
J: TRBJ2-3
length: 15
CDR3: CASSFGQSGTDTQYF
DNA: TGCGCCAGCAGCTTCGGACAGTCGGGCACAGATACGCAGTATTTT

V: TRBV28
size: -
D: -
J: TRBJ1-1
length: 12
CDR3: CASSFLRDAAFF
DNA: TGTGCCAGCAGTTTCTTGCGGGATGCGGCTTTCTTT

V: TRBV11-3
size: -
D: -
J: TRBJ2-3
length: 15
CDR3: CASSQGPRPTDTQYF
DNA: TGTGCCAGCAGCCAGGGCCCACGACCCACAGATACGCAGTATTTT

V: TRBV5-4
size: -
D: -
J: TRBJ1-3
length: 15
CDR3: CASSSVAEGGNTIYF
DNA: TGTGCCAGCAGCTCAGTAGCGGAAGGGGGAAACACCATATATTTT

V: TRBV29-1
size: -
D: -
J: TRBJ2-2
length: 13
CDR3: CSVYRGGTGELFF
DNA: TGCAGCGTTTATAGGGGGGGCACCGGGGAGCTGTTTTTT

V: TRBV11-3
size: -
D: -
J: TRBJ2-3
length: 14
CDR3: CASSLAGTTDTQYF
DNA: TGTGCCAGCAGCTTGGCGGGAACCACAGATACGCAGTATTTT

V: TRBV13
size: -
D: -
J: TRBJ1-3
length: 14
CDR3: CASSLTVSGNTIYF
DNA: TGTGCCAGCAGCTTAACGGTCTCTGGAAACACCATATATTTT

V: TRBV28
size: -
D: -
J: TRBJ1-2
length: 14
CDR3: CASSLARGYYGYTF
DNA: TGTGCCAGCAGTTTGGCGCGGGGCTACTATGGCTACACCTTC

V: TRBV19
size: -
D: TRBD2
J: TRBJ2-1
length: 14
CDR3: CASNGLAGYNEQFF
DNA: TGTGCCAGTAATGGACTAGCGGGGTACAATGAGCAGTTCTTC

V: TRBV5-1
size: -
D: -
J: TRBJ1-6
length: 16
CDR3: CASSLGNRAGNSPLHF
DNA: TGCGCCAGCAGCTTGGGAAATCGAGCGGGCAATTCACCCCTCCACTTT

V: TRBV23-1
size: -
D: TRBD1
J: TRBJ2-5
length: 13
CDR3: CASGRGLDETQYF
DNA: TGCGCCAGCGGCAGGGGGCTGGACGAGACCCAGTACTTC

V: TRBV5-1
size: -
D: -
J: TRBJ2-1
length: 11
CDR3: CASQIHNEQFF
DNA: TGCGCCAGCCAAATTCACAATGAGCAGTTCTTC

V: TRBV21-1
size: -
D: -
J: TRBJ1-6
length: 16
CDR3: CASTKGGGTGASPLHF
DNA: TGTGCCAGCACAAAAGGGGGTGGGACAGGGGCCTCACCCCTCCACTTT

V: TRBV18
size: -
D: TRBD1
J: TRBJ1-1
length: 15
CDR3: CASSRRTGENTEAFF
DNA: TGTGCCAGCTCACGAAGGACAGGCGAGAACACTGAAGCTTTCTTT

V: TRBV5-4
size: -
D: -
J: TRBJ1-1
length: 14
CDR3: CASSRDIMNTEAFF
DNA: TGTGCCAGTTCCCGGGACATCATGAACACTGAAGCTTTCTTT

V: TRBV6-5
size: -
D: TRBD1
J: TRBJ2-3
length: 15
CDR3: CASSLWTGGTDTQYF
DNA: TGTGCCAGCAGTCTTTGGACAGGGGGCACAGATACGCAGTATTTT

V: TRBV5-1
size: few
D: -
J: TRBJ2-2
length: 14
CDR3: CASRLVENTGELFF
DNA: TGCGCCAGCAGACTTGTTGAAAACACCGGGGAGCTGTTTTTT

V: TRBV10-3
size: -
D: TRBD1
J: TRBJ2-2
length: 16
CDR3: CAISEPGQGNTGELFF
DNA: TGTGCCATCAGTGAGCCGGGACAGGGGAACACCGGGGAGCTGTTTTTT

V: TRBV3-1/TRBV3-2
size: -
D: TRBD2
J: TRBJ2-3
length: 17
CDR3: CASSQVAGGLLTDTQYF
DNA: TGTGCCAGCAGCCAAGTTGCGGGGGGCCTTCTCACAGATACGCAGTATTTT